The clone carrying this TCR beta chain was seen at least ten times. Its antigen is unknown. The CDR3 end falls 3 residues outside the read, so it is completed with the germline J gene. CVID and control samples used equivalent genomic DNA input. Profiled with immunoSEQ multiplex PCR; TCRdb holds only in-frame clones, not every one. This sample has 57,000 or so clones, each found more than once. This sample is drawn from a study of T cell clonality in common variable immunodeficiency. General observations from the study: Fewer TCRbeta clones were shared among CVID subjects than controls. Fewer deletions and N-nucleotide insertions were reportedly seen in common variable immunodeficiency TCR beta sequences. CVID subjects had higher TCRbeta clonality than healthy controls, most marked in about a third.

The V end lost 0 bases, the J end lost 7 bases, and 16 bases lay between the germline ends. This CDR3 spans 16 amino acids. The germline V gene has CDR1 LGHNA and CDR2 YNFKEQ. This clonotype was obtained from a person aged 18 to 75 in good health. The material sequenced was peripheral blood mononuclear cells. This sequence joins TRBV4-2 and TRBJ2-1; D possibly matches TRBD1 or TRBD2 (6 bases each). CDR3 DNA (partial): TGTGCCAGCAGCCAAGATACGGCTAGGGGGAGGAATGAG. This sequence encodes CASSQDTARGRNE. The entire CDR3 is CASSQDTARGRNEQFF.